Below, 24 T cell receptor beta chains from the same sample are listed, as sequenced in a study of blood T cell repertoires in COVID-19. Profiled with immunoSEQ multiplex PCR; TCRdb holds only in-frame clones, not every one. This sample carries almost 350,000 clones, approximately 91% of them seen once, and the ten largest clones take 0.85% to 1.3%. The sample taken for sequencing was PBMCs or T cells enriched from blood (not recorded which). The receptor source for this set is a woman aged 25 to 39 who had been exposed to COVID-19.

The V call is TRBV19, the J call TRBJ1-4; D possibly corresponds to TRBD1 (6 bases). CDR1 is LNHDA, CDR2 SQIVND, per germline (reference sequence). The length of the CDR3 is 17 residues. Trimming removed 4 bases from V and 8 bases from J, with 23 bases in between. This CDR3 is CASSRGSSGFTGEKLFF. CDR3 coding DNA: TGTGCCAGTAGTAGAGGGTCGTCCGGATTTACAGGGGAAAAACTGTTTTTT.

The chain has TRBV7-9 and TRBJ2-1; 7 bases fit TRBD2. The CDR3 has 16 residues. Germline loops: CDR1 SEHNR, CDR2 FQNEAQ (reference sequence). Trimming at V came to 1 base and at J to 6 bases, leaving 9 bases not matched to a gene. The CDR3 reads CASSLGGAGAANEQFF. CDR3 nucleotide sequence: TGTGCCAGCAGCTTAGGGGGCGCGGGAGCTGCCAATGAGCAGTTCTTC. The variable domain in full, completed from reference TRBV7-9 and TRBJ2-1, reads DTGVSQNPRHKITKRGQNVTFRCDPISEHNRLYWYRQTLGQGPEFLTYFQNEAQLEKSRLLSDRFSAERPKGSFSTLEIQRTEQGDSAMYLCASSLGGAGAANEQFFGPGTRLTVL.

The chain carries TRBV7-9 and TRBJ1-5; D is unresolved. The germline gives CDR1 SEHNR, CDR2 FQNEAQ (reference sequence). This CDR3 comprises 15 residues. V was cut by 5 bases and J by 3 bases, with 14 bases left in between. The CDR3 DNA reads TGTGCCAGCAGCCCTCCAGGCAGTCACAATCAGCCCCAGCATTTT. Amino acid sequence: CASSPPGSHNQPQHF.

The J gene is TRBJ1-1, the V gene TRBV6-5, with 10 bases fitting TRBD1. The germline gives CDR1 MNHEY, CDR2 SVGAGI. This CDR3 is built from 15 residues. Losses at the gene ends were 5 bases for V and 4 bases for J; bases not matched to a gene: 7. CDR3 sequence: CASSSRQGASTEAFF. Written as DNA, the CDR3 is TGTGCCAGCAGTAGCAGACAGGGGGCAAGCACTGAAGCTTTCTTT.

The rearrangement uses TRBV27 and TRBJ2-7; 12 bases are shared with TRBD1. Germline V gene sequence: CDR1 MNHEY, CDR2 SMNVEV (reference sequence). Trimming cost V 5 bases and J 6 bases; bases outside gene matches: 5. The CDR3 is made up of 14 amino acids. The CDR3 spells CASSPGTGGLEQYF. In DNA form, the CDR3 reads TGTGCCAGCAGTCCCGGGACAGGGGGCCTCGAGCAGTACTTC.

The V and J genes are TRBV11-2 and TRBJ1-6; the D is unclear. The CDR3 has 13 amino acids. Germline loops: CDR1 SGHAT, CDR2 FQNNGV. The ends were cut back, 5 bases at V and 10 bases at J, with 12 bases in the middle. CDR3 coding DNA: TGTGCCAGCAGCCCACGACACATCTCACCCCTCCACTTT. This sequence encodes CASSPRHISPLHF.

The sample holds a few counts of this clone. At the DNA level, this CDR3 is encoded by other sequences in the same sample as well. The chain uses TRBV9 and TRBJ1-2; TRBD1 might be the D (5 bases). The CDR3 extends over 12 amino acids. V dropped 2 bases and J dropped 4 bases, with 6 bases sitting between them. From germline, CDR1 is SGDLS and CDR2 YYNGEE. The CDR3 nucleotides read TGTGCCAGCAGCGTCGACAGCTATGGCTACACCTTC. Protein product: CASSVDSYGYTF.

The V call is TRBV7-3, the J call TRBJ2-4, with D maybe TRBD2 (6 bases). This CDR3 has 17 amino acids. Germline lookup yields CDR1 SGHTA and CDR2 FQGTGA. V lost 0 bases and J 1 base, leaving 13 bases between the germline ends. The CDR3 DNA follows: TGTGCCAGCAGCTTAACACCCGCGGGGTTGGCCAAAAACATTCAGTACTTC. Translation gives CASSLTPAGLAKNIQYF.

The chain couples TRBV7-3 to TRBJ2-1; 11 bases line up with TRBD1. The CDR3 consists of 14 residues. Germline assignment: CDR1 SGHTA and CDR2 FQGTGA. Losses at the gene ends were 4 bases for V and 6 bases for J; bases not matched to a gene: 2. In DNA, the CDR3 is TGTGCCAGCAGCTCCGGGACAGGGGGCAATGAGCAGTTCTTC. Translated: CASSSGTGGNEQFF.

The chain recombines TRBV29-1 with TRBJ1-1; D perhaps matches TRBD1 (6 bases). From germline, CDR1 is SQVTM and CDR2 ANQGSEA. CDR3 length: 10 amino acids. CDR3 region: CIAGDTEAFF. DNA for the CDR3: TGCATAGCAGGGGACACTGAAGCTTTCTTT.

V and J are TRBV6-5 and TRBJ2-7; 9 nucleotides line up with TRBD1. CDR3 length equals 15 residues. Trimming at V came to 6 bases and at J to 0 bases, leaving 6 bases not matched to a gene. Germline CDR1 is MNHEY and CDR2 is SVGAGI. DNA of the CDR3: TGTGCCAGCAGACGAGGGACAGGGAGCTCCTACGAGCAGTACTTC. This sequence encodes CASRRGTGSSYEQYF.

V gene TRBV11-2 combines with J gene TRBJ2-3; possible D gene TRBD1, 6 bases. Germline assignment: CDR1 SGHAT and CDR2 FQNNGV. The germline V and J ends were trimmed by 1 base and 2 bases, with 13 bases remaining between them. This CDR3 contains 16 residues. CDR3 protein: CASSLATGLYTDTQYF. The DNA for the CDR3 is TGTGCCAGCAGCTTAGCGACAGGTCTCTACACAGATACGCAGTATTTT.

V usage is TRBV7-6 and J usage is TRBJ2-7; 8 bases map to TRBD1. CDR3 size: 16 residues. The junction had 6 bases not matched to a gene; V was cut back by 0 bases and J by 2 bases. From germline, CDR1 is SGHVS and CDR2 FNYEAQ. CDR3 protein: CASSLADRGPAYEQYF. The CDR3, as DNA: TGTGCCAGCAGCTTAGCTGACAGGGGACCCGCCTACGAGCAGTACTTC.

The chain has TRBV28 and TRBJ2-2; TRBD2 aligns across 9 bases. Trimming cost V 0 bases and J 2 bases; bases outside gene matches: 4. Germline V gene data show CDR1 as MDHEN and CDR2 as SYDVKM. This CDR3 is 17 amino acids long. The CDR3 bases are TGTGCCAGCAGTTTATGGCCTAGCGGGGACAACACCGGGGAGCTGTTTTTT. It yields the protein CASSLWPSGDNTGELFF.

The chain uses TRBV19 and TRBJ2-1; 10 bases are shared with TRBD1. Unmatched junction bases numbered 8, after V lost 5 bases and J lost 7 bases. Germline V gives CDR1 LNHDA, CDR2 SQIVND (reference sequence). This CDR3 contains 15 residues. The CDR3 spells CASSVRQGAYNEQFF. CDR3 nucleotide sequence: TGTGCCAGTAGTGTCCGACAGGGGGCGTATAATGAGCAGTTCTTC.

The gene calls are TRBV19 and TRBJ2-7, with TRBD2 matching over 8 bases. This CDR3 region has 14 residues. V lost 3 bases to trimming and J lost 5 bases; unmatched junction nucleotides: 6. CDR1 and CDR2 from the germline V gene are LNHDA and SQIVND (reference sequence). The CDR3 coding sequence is TGTGCCAGTAGTATTTCCCTAGCGGGTAACGAGCAGTACTTC. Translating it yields CASSISLAGNEQYF.

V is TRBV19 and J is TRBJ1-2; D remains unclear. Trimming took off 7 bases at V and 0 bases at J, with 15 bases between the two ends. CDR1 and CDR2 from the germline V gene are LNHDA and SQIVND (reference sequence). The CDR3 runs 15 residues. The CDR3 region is CASTPGYGANYGYTF. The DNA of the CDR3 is TGTGCCAGTACCCCTGGGTACGGAGCTAACTATGGCTACACCTTC.

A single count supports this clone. The CDR3 spells CASSQDQAGGLAGGPSKNNEQFF. The CDR3 DNA reads as TGTGCCAGCAGCCAAGATCAGGCAGGGGGGCTAGCGGGAGGGCCTAGTAAAAACAATGAGCAGTTCTTC. This sequence joins TRBV4-2 and TRBJ2-1; 12 bases line up with TRBD2. Trimming took 0 bases from V and 5 from J; bases not matched to a gene: 23. The CDR3 covers 23 residues. The germline CDR1 and CDR2 sequences are LGHNA and YNFKEQ.

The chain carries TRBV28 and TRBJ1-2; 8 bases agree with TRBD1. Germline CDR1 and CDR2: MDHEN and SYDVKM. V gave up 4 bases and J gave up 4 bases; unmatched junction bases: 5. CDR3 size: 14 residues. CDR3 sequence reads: CASSSGQGGYGYTF. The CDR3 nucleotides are TGTGCCAGCAGTTCCGGACAGGGCGGCTATGGCTACACCTTC.

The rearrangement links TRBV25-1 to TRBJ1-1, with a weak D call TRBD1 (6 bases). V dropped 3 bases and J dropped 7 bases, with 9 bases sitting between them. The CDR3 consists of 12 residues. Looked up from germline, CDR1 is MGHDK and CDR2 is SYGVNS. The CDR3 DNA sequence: TGTGCCAGCAGTGACTCCAGGGGTGAAGCTTTCTTT. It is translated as CASSDSRGEAFF.

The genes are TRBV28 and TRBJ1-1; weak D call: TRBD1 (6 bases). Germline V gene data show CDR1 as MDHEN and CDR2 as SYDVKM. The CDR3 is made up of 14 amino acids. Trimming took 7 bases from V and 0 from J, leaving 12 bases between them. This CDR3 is CASTSGGLNTEAFF. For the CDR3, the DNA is TGTGCCAGCACCAGCGGGGGGCTGAACACTGAAGCTTTCTTT.

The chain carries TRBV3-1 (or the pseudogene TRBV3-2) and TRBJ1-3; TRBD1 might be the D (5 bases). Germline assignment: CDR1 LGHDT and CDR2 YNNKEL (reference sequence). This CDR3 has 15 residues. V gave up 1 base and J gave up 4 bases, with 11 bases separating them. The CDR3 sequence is CASSQVLGRGNTIYF. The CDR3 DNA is TGTGCCAGCAGCCAAGTTTTGGGGCGCGGAAACACCATATATTTT.

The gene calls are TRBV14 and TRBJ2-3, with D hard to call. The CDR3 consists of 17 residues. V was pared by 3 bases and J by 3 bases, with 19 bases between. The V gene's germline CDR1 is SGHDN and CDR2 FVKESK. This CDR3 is CASSQLDRKLVTDTQYF. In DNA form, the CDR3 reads TGTGCCAGCAGCCAGCTAGACCGAAAGCTAGTGACAGATACGCAGTATTTT.

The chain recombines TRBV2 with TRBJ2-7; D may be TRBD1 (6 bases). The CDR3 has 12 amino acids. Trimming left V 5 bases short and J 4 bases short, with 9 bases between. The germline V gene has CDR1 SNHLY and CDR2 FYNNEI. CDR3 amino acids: CASSFQGYEQYF. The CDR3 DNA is TGTGCCAGCAGTTTTCAGGGGTACGAGCAGTACTTC. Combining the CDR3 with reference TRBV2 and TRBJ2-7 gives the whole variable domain EPEVTQTPSHQVTQMGQEVILRCVPISNHLYFYWYRQILGQKVEFLVSFYNNEISEKSEIFDDQFSVERPDGSNFTLKIRSTKLEDSAMYFCASSFQGYEQYFGPGTRLTVT.